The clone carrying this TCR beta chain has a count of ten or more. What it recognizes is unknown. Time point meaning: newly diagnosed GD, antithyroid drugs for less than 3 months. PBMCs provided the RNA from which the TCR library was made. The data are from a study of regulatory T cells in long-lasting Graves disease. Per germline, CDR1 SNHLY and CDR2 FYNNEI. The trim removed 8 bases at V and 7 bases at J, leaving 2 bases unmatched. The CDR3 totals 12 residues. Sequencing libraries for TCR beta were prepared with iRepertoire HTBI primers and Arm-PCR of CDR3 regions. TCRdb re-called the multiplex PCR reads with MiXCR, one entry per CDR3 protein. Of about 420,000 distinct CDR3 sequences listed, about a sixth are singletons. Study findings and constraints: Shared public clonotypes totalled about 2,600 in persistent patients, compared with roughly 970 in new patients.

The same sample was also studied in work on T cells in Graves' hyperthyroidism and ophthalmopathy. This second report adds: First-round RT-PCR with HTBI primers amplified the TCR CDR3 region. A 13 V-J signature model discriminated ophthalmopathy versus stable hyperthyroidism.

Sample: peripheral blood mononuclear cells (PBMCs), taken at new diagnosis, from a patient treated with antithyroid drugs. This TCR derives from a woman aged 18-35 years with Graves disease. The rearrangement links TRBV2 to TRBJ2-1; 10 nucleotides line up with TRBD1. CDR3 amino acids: CASRDRGNEQFF. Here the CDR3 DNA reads TGTGCCAGCCGGGACAGGGGAAATGAGCAGTTCTTC.